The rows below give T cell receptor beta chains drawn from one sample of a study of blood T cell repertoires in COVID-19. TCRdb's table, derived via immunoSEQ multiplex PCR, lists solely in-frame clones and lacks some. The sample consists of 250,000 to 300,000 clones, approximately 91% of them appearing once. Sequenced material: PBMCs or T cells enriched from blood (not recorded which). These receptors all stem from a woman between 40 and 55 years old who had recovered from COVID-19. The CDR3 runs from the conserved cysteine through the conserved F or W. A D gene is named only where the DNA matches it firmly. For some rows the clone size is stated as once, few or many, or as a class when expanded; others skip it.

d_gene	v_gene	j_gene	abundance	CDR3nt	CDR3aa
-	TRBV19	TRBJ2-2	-	TGTGCCAGTAGTACCTTTTACCGGACACCCGGGAACACCGGGGAGCTGTTTTTT	CASSTFYRTPGNTGELFF
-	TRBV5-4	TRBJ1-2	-	TGTGCCAGCAGCTTCGGGGGGCGGGTGGATGGCTACACCTTC	CASSFGGRVDGYTF
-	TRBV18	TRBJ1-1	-	TGTGCCAGCTCACCAACGGTTGGTACCACTGAAGCTTTCTTT	CASSPTVGTTEAFF
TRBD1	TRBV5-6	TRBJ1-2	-	TGTGCCAGCAGCCTGGGACAGGGTTCCTATGGCTACACCTTC	CASSLGQGSYGYTF
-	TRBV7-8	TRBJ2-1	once	TGTGCCAGCAGCGTAATTAACAGGGCCTCTTACAATGAGCAGTTCTTC	CASSVINRASYNEQFF
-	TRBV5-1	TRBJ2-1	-	TGCGCCAGCAGCTTGGATGGCGGAAGGAGTTACAATGAGCAGTTCTTC	CASSLDGGRSYNEQFF
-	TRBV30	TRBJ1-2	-	TGTGCCTGGGCCGGGACAATACTAAACTATGGCTACACCTTC	CAWAGTILNYGYTF
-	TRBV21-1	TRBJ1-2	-	TGTGCCAGCAGCAAAGAGGCGGGTGCCGTTTTCGGGACTAACTATGGCTACACCTTC	CASSKEAGAVFGTNYGYTF
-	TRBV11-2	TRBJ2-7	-	TGTGCCAGCAGCTTAGAAGCTGTGGTCTCCTACGAGCAGTACTTC	CASSLEAVVSYEQYF
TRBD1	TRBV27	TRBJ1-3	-	TGTGCCAGCAGCGCAGGGGGCCTCTCTGGAAACACCATATATTTT	CASSAGGLSGNTIYF
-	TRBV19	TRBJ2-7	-	TGTGCCAGTCAGGGGGGTTTCAAGCAGTACTTC	CASQGGFKQYF
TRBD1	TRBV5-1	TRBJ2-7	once	TGCGCCAGCAGCGCCCGGGACAGGGTCCCCACGAGCTCCTACGAGCAGTACTTC	CASSARDRVPTSSYEQYF
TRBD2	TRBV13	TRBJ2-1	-	TGTGCCAGCAGCTCTTCTAGCGGGGCCCTAAATGAGCAGTTCTTC	CASSSSSGALNEQFF
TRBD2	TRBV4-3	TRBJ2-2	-	TGCGCCAGCAGCCAAGAAGAGAGGACTAGTCTTATGACCGGGGAGCTGTTTTTT	CASSQEERTSLMTGELFF
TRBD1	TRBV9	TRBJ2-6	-	TGTGCCAGCAGCGTAACGGGACAGGCCTCTGGGGCCAACGTCCTGACTTTC	CASSVTGQASGANVLTF
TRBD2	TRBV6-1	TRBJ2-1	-	TGTGCCACCTGGCAGCGGGAGGCCAGGGAGCAGTTCTTC	CATWQREAREQFF
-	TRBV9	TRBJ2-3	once	TGTGCCAGCAGCGTGGCTCCAGCGGCGGGCAGCACAGATACGCAGTATTTT	CASSVAPAAGSTDTQYF
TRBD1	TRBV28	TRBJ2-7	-	TGTGCCAGCAGTGGCACAGGGGGTCTCTACGAGCAGTACTTC	CASSGTGGLYEQYF
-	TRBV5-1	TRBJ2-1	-	TGCGCCAGCAGCCCAACTGTGGGGGGGCCAAGTTACAATGAGCAGTTCTTC	CASSPTVGGPSYNEQFF
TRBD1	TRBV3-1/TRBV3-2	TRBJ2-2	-	TGTGCCAGCAGCCAAGATGGCTGGGACAGGGGGCGATCTGGGGAGCTGTTTTTT	CASSQDGWDRGRSGELFF
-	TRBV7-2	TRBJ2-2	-	TGTGCCAGCACCGGTGGGCTAGGGGCCGGGGAGCTGTTTTTT	CASTGGLGAGELFF
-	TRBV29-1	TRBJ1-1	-	TGCAGCGTTGTAAGGCGGTTGAACACTGAAGCTTTCTTT	CSVVRRLNTEAFF
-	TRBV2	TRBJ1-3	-	TGTGCCATACATAATGGCCTCTCTGGAAACACCATATATTTT	CAIHNGLSGNTIYF
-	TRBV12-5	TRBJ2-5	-	TGTGCTAGTGGGCCTCCTATGGAGACCCAGTACTTC	CASGPPMETQYF
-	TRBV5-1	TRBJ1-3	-	TGCGCCAGCAGCTCTTCGCAGGGGTCTGGAAACACCATATATTTT	CASSSSQGSGNTIYF
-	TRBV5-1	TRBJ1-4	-	TGCGCCAGCAGCCTGGGACCGGCAAGAGGGAATGAAAAACTGTTTTTT	CASSLGPARGNEKLFF
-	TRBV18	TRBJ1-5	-	TGTGCCAGCTCACCTGGGGGGGCGAGCAATCAGCCCCAGCATTTT	CASSPGGASNQPQHF
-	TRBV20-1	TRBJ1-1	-	TGCAGTGCTAAGGAGGACACTGAAGCTTTCTTT	CSAKEDTEAFF
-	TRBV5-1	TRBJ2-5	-	TGCGCCAGCAGCTTTGATGTCTCGGGGGGCGGAGAGACCCAGTACTTC	CASSFDVSGGGETQYF
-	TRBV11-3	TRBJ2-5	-	TGTGCCAGCAGCTTAGAACTTCAAGAGACCCAGTACTTC	CASSLELQETQYF
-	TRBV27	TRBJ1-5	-	TGTGCCAGCAGTCTGCAGGGGAGCAATCAGCCCCAGCATTTT	CASSLQGSNQPQHF
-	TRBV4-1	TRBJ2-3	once	TGCGCCAGCAGCCAAGAATTCCATAGCACAGATACGCAGTATTTT	CASSQEFHSTDTQYF
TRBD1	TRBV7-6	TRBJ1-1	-	TGTGCCAGCAGCCTGGGACAGGGGGAGTCGGGCACTGAAGCTTTCTTT	CASSLGQGESGTEAFF
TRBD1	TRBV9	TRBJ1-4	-	TGTGCCAGCAGCGTAGCTGGGACAGTTAATGAAAAACTGTTTTTT	CASSVAGTVNEKLFF
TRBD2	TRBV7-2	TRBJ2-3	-	TGTGCCAGCAGCCCGGGACTAGCGGGGGATACGCAGTATTTT	CASSPGLAGDTQYF
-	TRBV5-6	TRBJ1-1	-	TGTGCCAGCAGTCAGCTGGGGGGACGAGTCTACTATGAGAACACTGAAGCTTTCTTT	CASSQLGGRVYYENTEAFF
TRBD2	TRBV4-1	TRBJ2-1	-	TGCGCCAGCAGCCAACAAGGACTAGCGGCATACAATGAGCAGTTCTTC	CASSQQGLAAYNEQFF
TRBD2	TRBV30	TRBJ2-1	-	TGTGCCCGAGGGACTAGCGGTCACAATGAGCAGTTCTTC	CARGTSGHNEQFF
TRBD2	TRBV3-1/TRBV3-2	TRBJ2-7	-	TGTGCCAGCAGCCAGGATAGCGGGAGCCCCGGCGAGCAGTACTTC	CASSQDSGSPGEQYF
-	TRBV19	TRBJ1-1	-	TGTGCCAGTAGTATAGATGGCACACTGAACACTGAAGCTTTCTTT	CASSIDGTLNTEAFF
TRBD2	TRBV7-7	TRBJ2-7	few	TGTGCTAGCAGCCCCGGACTAGCGGGGGGCCTGGGGGAGCAGTACTTC	CASSPGLAGGLGEQYF
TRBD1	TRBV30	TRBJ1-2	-	TGTGCCTGGAGTTCCCCGGGACAGGGAAGTGGCTACACCTTC	CAWSSPGQGSGYTF
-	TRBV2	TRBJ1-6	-	TGTGCCAGCAGCCAGGACAGAAATTCACCCCTCCACTTT	CASSQDRNSPLHF